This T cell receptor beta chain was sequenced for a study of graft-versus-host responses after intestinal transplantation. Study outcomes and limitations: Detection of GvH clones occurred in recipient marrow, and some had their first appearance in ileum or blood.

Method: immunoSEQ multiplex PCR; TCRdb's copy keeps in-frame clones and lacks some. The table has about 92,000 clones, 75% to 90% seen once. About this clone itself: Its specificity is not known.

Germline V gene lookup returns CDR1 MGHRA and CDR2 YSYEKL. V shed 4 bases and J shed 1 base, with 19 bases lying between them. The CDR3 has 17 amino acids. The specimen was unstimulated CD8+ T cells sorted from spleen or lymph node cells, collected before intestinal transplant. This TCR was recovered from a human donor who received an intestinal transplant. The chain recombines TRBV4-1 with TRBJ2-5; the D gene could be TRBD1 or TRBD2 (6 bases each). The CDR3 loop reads CASSPYKRGAIQETQYF. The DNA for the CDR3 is TGCGCCAGCAGCCCATATAAGAGGGGGGCCATCCAAGAGACCCAGTACTTC.